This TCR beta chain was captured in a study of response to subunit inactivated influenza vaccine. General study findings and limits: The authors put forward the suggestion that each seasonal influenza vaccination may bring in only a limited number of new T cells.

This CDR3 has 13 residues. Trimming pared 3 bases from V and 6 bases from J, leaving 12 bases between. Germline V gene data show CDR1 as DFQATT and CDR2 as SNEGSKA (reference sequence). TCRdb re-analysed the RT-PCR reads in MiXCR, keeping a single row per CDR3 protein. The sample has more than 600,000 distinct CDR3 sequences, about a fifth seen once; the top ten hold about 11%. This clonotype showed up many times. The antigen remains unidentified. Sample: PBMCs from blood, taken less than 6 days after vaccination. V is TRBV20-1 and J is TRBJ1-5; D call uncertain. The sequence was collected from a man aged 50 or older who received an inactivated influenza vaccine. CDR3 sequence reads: CSASLDFSQPQHF. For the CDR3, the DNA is TGCAGTGCTAGCTTGGACTTCAGTCAGCCCCAGCATTTT.